This T cell receptor (beta chain) was profiled in a study of blood T cell repertoires in COVID-19. The V gene's germline CDR1 is SGHNT and CDR2 YYREEE (reference sequence). This CDR3 has 16 amino acids. V lost 2 bases, J lost 7 bases, and 10 bases stayed unmatched. The table came from immunoSEQ multiplex PCR; TCRdb's copy has only in-frame clones and leaves some out. In the table there are over 200,000 clones, 84% of which are singletons. The gene calls are TRBV5-4 and TRBJ2-1; TRBD2 aligns across 9 bases. This TCR was recovered from a woman aged 45-60 years with active or convalescent COVID-19. The source material was peripheral blood. CDR3 region: CASSLPLAGNGNEQFF. In nucleotides, the CDR3 is TGTGCCAGCAGCTTACCCCTAGCGGGAAATGGTAATGAGCAGTTCTTC.